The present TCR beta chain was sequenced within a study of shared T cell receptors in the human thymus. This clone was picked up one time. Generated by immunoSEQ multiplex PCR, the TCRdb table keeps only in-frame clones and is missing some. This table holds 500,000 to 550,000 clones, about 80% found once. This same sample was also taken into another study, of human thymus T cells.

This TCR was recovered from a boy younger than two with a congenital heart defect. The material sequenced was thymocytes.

This CDR3 is CASRGAGRSGRTGELFF. The CDR3 nucleotides read TGCGCCAGCAGAGGGGCGGGGAGAAGCGGTCGCACCGGGGAGCTGTTTTTT. V gene TRBV10-1 combines with J gene TRBJ2-2, with D perhaps matching TRBD2 (6 bases). This CDR3 region has 17 residues. V was trimmed by 6 bases and J by 4 bases, leaving 21 bases between them. Germline V gives CDR1 WNHNN, CDR2 SYGVQD (reference sequence).